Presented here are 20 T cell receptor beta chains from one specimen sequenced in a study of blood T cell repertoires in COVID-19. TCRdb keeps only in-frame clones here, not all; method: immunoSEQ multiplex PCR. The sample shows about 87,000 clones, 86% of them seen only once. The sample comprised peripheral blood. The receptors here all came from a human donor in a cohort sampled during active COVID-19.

The CDR3 is CASSKLRDRGLRDTGELFF. In DNA, the CDR3 is TGTGCCAGCAGTAAACTCCGGGACAGGGGGCTAAGGGACACCGGGGAGCTGTTTTTT. The chain has TRBV6-2 or TRBV6-3 and TRBJ2-2, with 12 bases that match TRBD1. CDR3 length: 19 residues. Germline CDR1 MNHEY, CDR2 SVGEGT. V trimming: 5 bases; J trimming: 3 bases; junction bases outside the gene matches: 13.

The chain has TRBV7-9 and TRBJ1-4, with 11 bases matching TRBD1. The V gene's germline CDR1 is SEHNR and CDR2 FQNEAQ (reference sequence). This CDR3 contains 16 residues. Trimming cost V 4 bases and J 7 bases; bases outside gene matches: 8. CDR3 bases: TGTGCCAGCAGCTCCTTGGGACAGGGGGAAAGTGAAAAACTGTTTTTT. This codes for CASSSLGQGESEKLFF. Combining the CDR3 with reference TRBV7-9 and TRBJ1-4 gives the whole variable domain DTGVSQNPRHKITKRGQNVTFRCDPISEHNRLYWYRQTLGQGPEFLTYFQNEAQLEKSRLLSDRFSAERPKGSFSTLEIQRTEQGDSAMYLCASSSLGQGESEKLFFGSGTQLSVL.

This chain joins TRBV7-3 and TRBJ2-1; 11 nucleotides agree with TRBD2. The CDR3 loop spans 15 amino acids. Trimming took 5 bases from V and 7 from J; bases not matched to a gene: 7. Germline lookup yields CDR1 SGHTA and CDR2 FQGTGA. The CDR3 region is CASSPSGRSANEQFF. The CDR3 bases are TGTGCCAGCAGCCCTAGCGGGAGGTCTGCAAATGAGCAGTTCTTC.

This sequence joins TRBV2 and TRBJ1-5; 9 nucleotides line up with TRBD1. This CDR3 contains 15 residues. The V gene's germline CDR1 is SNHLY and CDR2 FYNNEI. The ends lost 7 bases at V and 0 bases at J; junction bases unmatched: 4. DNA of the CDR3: TGTGCCAGCAAACGGACAGGGGATAGCAATCAGCCCCAGCATTTT. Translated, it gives CASKRTGDSNQPQHF.

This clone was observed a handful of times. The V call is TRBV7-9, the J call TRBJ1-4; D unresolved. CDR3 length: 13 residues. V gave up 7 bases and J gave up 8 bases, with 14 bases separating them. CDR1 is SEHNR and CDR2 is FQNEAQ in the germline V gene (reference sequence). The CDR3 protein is CASKPPAEEKLFF. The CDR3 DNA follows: TGTGCCAGCAAACCTCCGGCGGAGGAAAAACTGTTTTTT.

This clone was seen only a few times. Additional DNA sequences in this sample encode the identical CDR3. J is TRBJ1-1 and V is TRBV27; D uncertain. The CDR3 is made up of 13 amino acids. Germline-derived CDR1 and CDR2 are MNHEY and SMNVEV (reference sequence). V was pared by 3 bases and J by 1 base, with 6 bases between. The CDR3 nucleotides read TGTGCCAGCAGTTTTTCAGGGAACACTGAAGCTTTCTTT. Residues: CASSFSGNTEAFF.

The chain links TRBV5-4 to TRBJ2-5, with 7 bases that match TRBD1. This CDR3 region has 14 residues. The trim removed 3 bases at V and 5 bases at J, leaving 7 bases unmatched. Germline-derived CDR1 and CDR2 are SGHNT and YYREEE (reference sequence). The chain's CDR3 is CASSSTTGVETQYF. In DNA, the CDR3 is TGTGCCAGCAGCTCGACTACAGGGGTGGAGACCCAGTACTTC. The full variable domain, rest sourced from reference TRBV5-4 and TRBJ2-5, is ETGVTQSPTHLIKTRGQQVTLRCSSQSGHNTVSWYQQALGQGPQFIFQYYREEENGRGNFPPRFSGLQFPNYSSELNVNALELDDSALYLCASSSTTGVETQYFGPGTRLLVL.

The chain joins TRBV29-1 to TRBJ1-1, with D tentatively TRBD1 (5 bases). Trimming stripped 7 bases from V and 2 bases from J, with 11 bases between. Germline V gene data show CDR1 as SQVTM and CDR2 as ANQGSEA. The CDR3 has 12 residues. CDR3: CSATVKNTEAFF. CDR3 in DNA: TGCAGCGCGACAGTAAAAAACACTGAAGCTTTCTTT.

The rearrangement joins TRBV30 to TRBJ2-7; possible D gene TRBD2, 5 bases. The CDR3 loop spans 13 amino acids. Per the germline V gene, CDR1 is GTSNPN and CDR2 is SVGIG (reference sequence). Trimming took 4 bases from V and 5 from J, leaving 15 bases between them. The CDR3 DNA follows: TGTGCCTGGAAGGAAGCCGGGAAAAACGAGCAGTACTTC. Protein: CAWKEAGKNEQYF.

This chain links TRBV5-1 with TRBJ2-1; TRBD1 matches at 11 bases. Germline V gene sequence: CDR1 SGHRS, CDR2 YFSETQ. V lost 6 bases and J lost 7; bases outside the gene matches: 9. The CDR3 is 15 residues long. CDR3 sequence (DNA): TGCGCCAGCACTCCCGGGACAGGGGGGTATAATGAGCAGTTCTTC. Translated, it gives CASTPGTGGYNEQFF. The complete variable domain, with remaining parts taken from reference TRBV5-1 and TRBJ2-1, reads KAGVTQTPRYLIKTRGQQVTLSCSPISGHRSVSWYQQTPGQGLQFLFEYFSETQRNKGNFPGRFSGRQFSNSRSEMNVSTLELGDSALYLCASTPGTGGYNEQFFGPGTRLTVL.

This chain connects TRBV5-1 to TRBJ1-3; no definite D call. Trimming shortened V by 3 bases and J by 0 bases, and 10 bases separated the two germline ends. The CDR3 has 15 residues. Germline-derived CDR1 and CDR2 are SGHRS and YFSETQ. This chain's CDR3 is CASSSDGDSGNTIYF. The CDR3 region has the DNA TGCGCCAGCAGCTCGGACGGGGACTCTGGAAACACCATATATTTT.

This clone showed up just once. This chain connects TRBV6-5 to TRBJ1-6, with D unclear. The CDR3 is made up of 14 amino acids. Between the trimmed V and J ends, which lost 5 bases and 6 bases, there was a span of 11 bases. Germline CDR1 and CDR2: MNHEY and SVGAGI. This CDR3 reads CASSTTSGNSPLHF. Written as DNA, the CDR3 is TGTGCCAGCAGTACCACCTCCGGTAATTCACCCCTCCACTTT.

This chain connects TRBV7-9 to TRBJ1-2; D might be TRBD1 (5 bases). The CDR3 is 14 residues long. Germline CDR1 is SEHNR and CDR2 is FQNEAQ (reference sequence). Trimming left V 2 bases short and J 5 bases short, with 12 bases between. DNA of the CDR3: TGTGCCAGCAGCTTACTCCAGGGATCATATGGCTACACCTTC. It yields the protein CASSLLQGSYGYTF.

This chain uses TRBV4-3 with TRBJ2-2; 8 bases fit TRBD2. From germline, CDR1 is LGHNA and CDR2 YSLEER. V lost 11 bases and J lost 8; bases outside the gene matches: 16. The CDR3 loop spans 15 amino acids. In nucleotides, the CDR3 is TGCGCCCCCAGACCCCCGGGGGGGCGGGCTGGGGAGCTGTTTTTT. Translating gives CAPRPPGGRAGELFF.

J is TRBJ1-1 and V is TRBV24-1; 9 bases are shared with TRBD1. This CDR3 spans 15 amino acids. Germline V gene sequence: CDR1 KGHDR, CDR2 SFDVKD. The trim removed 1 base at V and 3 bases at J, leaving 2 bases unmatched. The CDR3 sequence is CATSDLQGADTEAFF. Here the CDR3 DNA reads TGTGCCACCAGTGATTTACAGGGGGCTGACACTGAAGCTTTCTTT.

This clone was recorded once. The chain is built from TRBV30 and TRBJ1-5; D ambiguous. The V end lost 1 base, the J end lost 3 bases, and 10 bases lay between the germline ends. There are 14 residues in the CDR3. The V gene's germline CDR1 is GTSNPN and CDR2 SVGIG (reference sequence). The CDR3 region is CAWSGSDLNQPQHF. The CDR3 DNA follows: TGTGCCTGGAGTGGAAGCGACCTCAATCAGCCCCAGCATTTT. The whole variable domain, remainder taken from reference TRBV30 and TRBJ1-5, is SQTIHQWPATLVQPVGSPLSLECTVEGTSNPNLYWYRQAAGRGLQLLFYSVGIGQISSEVPQNLSASRPQDRQFILSSKKLLLSDSGFYLCAWSGSDLNQPQHFGDGTRLSIL.

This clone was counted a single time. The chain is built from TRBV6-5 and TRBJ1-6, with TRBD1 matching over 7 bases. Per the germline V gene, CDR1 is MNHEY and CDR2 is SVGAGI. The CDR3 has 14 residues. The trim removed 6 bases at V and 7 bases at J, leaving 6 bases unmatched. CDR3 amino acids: CASRTGTGNSPLHF. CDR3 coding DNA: TGTGCCAGCAGGACAGGGACGGGAAATTCACCCCTCCACTTT.

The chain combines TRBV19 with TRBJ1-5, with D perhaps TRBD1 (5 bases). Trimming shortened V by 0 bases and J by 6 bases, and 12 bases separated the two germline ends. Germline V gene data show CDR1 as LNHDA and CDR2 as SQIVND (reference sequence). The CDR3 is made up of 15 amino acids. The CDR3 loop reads CASSIDFQGGQPQHF. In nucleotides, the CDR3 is TGTGCCAGTAGTATAGATTTCCAGGGTGGTCAGCCCCAGCATTTT.

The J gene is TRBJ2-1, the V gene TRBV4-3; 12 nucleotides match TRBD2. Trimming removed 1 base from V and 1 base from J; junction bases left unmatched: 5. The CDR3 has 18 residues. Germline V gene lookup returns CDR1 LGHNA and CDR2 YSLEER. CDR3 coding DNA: TGCGCCAGCAGCCAAGGGACTAGCGGGGCTGATTCCTACAATGAGCAGTTCTTC. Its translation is CASSQGTSGADSYNEQFF.

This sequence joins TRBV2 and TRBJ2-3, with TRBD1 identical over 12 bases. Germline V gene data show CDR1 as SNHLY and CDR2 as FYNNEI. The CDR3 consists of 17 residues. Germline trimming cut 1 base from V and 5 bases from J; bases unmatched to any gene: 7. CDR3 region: CASSEDGTGGRRDTQYF. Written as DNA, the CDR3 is TGTGCCAGCAGTGAAGACGGGACAGGGGGCCGGCGAGATACGCAGTATTTT.